This T cell receptor (beta chain) is from a study of T cell changes during pregnancy in multiple sclerosis. Germline values: CDR1 SNHLY, CDR2 FYNNEI. V was shortened by 7 bases and J by 0 bases, with 16 bases between the two germline ends. The CDR3 has 16 amino acids. Measured with immunoSEQ multiplex PCR; TCRdb has only the in-frame clones, and not every one. This sample has 54,000 or so clones, with around 95% found just once. The source of this sequence is a female donor with multiple sclerosis, enrolled in a pregnancy study. The sequenced sample was CD4+ T cells from peripheral blood mononuclear cells, obtained before pregnancy. V is TRBV2 and J is TRBJ2-1, with a weak D call TRBD2 (6 bases). CDR3 nucleotides: TGTGCCAGCAAACTAGCTGGGCCTATCTCCTACAATGAGCAGTTCTTC. Protein product: CASKLAGPISYNEQFF.